These 22 T cell receptor beta chains originate from one sample sequenced in a study of T cells in Graves' hyperthyroidism and ophthalmopathy. Researchers took RNA transcripts and amplified the TCR beta CDR3 regions from them. TCR CDR3 underwent first-round RT-PCR with the HTBI primer set. TCRdb processed the multiplex PCR reads anew with MiXCR; each CDR3 protein has one entry. This table has approximately 400,000 distinct CDR3 sequences, roughly 13% appearing once. Sample: blood. These TCRs come from a man younger than 45 with Graves' hyperthyroidism that later progressed to Graves' ophthalmopathy.

This clonotype was seen repeatedly, ten times or more. This sequence joins TRBV7-9 and TRBJ2-7, with TRBD2 matching 9 bases. This CDR3 is 15 amino acids long. V shed 1 base and J 3 bases; nucleotides not matched to a gene: 4. CDR1 and CDR2 (germline): SEHNR, FQNEAQ (reference sequence). The CDR3 spells CASSLGAGGFYEQYF. CDR3 DNA: TGTGCCAGCAGCTTAGGAGCGGGGGGATTCTACGAGCAGTACTTC.

This chain connects TRBV12-3 or TRBV12-4 to TRBJ2-2, with D maybe TRBD1 (6 bases). The V and J ends lost 4 bases and 8 bases respectively, with 8 bases between them. The CDR3 has 12 residues. The CDR3 spells CASSSDRGELFF. CDR3 nucleotide sequence: TGTGCCAGCAGTTCCGACAGGGGGGAGCTGTTTTTT.

The genes are TRBV28 and TRBJ1-5; no clear D. V was shortened by 5 bases and J by 3 bases, with 8 bases between the two germline ends. CDR1 is MDHEN, CDR2 SYDVKM, per germline. The CDR3 has 13 residues. The CDR3 nucleotides are TGTGCCAGCAGTACCCTCCCCAATCAGCCCCAGCATTTT. Its protein is CASSTLPNQPQHF. Drawing the rest from reference TRBV28 and TRBJ1-5, the complete variable domain is DVKVTQSSRYLVKRTGEKVFLECVQDMDHENMFWYRQDPGLGLRLIYFSYDVKMKEKGDIPEGYSVSREKKERFSLILESASTNQTSMYLCASSTLPNQPQHFGDGTRLSIL.

The chain has TRBV5-1 and TRBJ1-2; 8 bases line up with TRBD1. Germline loops: CDR1 SGHRS, CDR2 YFSETQ. After removal of 0 bases from V and 8 bases from J, the junction contained 6 bases not matched to a gene. The CDR3 loop spans 14 amino acids. CDR3 in DNA: TGCGCCAGCAGCTTGGTGACAGGGGCAGAAGGCTACACCTTC. Translating gives CASSLVTGAEGYTF.

In its sample, this clonotype was seen many times. V is TRBV7-9 and J is TRBJ1-5, with 7 bases identical to TRBD1. The CDR3 length is 16 residues. V lost 5 bases and J lost 4; bases outside the gene matches: 11. CDR1 and CDR2 (germline): SEHNR, FQNEAQ (reference sequence). This CDR3 reads CASSATGQGGNQPQHF. CDR3 nucleotide sequence: TGTGCCAGCAGCGCGACCGGGCAGGGGGGGAATCAGCCCCAGCATTTT.

In this sample, this clonotype turned up a few times. The chain couples TRBV4-2 to TRBJ2-1; D remains ambiguous. Trimming left V 0 bases short and J 5 bases short, with 11 bases between. The CDR3 sequence is 15 residues long. In germline, CDR1 is LGHNA, CDR2 YNFKEQ. CDR3 residues: CASSQDGPSDNEQFF. In DNA, the CDR3 is TGTGCCAGCAGCCAAGACGGACCCTCTGACAATGAGCAGTTCTTC.

This clonotype was recorded a few times. The genes are TRBV6-1 and TRBJ2-1; 10 nucleotides align to TRBD1. The CDR3 has 15 residues. V trimming: 4 bases; J trimming: 1 base; junction bases outside the gene matches: 1. Germline lookup yields CDR1 MNHNS and CDR2 SASEGT. The CDR3 here is CASSGGQGSYNEQFF. In nucleotides, the CDR3 is TGTGCCAGCAGTGGGGGACAGGGGTCCTACAATGAGCAGTTCTTC.

The chain employs TRBV28 and TRBJ1-3, with D perhaps TRBD1 (6 bases). Trimming cost V 8 bases and J 8 bases, with 16 bases left between them. This CDR3 spans 13 amino acids. The V gene's germline CDR1 is MDHEN and CDR2 SYDVKM. In DNA, the CDR3 is TGTGCCAGCGCCAAGGGGGTTACACACACCATATATTTT. It codes for CASAKGVTHTIYF. Supplemented by reference TRBV28 and TRBJ1-3, the full variable domain reads DVKVTQSSRYLVKRTGEKVFLECVQDMDHENMFWYRQDPGLGLRLIYFSYDVKMKEKGDIPEGYSVSREKKERFSLILESASTNQTSMYLCASAKGVTHTIYFGEGSWLTVV.

This clonotype was found a few times. J is TRBJ2-7 and V is TRBV20-1; 7 positions match TRBD1. Germline CDR1 reads DFQATT; CDR2 reads SNEGSKA (reference sequence). The CDR3 extends over 14 amino acids. V was clipped by 6 bases and J by 4 bases; unmatched bases: 12. The CDR3: CSALQGTAFYEQYF. The CDR3, as DNA: TGCAGTGCCTTACAGGGGACAGCATTTTACGAGCAGTACTTC.

This clonotype has just a few counts. The chain uses TRBV18 and TRBJ1-1; D remains ambiguous. The CDR3 covers 14 residues. The V gene's germline CDR1 is KGHSH and CDR2 LQKENI. The V end was cut by 3 bases, the J end by 1 base, with 9 bases between. The CDR3 DNA follows: TGTGCCAGCTCACCTTACAAAGGGAACACTGAAGCTTTCTTT. It yields the protein CASSPYKGNTEAFF.

There are a few counts of this clonotype. This chain joins TRBV20-1 and TRBJ2-5; 7 nucleotides match TRBD1. This CDR3 contains 14 residues. Germline values: CDR1 DFQATT, CDR2 SNEGSKA (reference sequence). Germline trimming cut 4 bases from V and 5 bases from J; bases unmatched to any gene: 10. CDR3 region: CSAKGVQGMETQYF. CDR3 bases: TGCAGTGCTAAGGGGGTACAGGGGATGGAGACCCAGTACTTC.

This clonotype has a count of ten or more. The chain combines TRBV5-6 with TRBJ2-3; D remains ambiguous. In germline, CDR1 is SGHDT, CDR2 YYEEEE. The V end lost 4 bases, the J end lost 2 bases, and 5 bases lay between the germline ends. The CDR3 has 12 residues. The CDR3 sequence: CASSLATDTQYF. The DNA of the CDR3 is TGTGCCAGCAGCCTGGCCACAGATACGCAGTATTTT.

Remarks on this clonotype: At one end the junction does not follow the germline gene, possibly because of a read error. The V and J genes are TRBV2 and TRBJ1-6; maybe TRBD1 (6 bases). Germline CDR1 reads SNHLY; CDR2 reads FYNNEI. The CDR3 runs to 15 residues. As DNA, the CDR3 is TGTGCCGGCAGTGAAGGACAGATCGGCGATTCACCCCTCCACTTT. It encodes CAGSEGQIGDSPLHF.

This clonotype was picked up many times. The V call is TRBV12-3 or TRBV12-4, the J call TRBJ2-5; TRBD2 might be the D (5 bases). Trimming pared 8 bases from V and 5 bases from J, leaving 9 bases between. CDR3 size: 11 residues. Written as DNA, the CDR3 is TGTGCCAGCGGACTGCTGGAGACCCAGTACTTC. Its translation is CASGLLETQYF.

As regards this clonotype: A read error may be the cause here, since a much bigger clone is one base away. The gene calls are TRBV12-3 or TRBV12-4 and TRBJ1-4; 7 nucleotides agree with TRBD1. The CDR3 is 15 residues long. CDR3 amino acids: CPSSNRGRQGGKLFF. Here the CDR3 DNA reads TGTCCCAGCAGCAATCGGGGCAGACAGGGAGGGAAACTGTTTTTT.

This clonotype was detected ten times or more. The V and J genes are TRBV7-9 and TRBJ2-7; TRBD1 is a possible D gene (6 bases). Germline CDR1 and CDR2: SEHNR and FQNEAQ (reference sequence). The V end was cut by 6 bases, the J end by 2 bases, with 11 bases between. This CDR3 spans 13 amino acids. Written as DNA, the CDR3 is TGTGCCAGCAGTGGACAGCTTACCTACGAGCAGTACTTC. Encoded protein: CASSGQLTYEQYF.

This clonotype occurred a few times. The chain is built from TRBV5-1 and TRBJ2-7, with D tentatively TRBD1 (7 bases). Trimming took 0 bases from V and 6 from J, leaving 28 bases between them. The CDR3 length is 19 residues. Germline loops: CDR1 SGHRS, CDR2 YFSETQ. CDR3 DNA sequence: TGCGCCAGCAGCTTGGCCGCATCCACTACAGGTCAGGGGGGAGGCGAGCAGTACTTC. Its translation: CASSLAASTTGQGGGEQYF.

This clonotype was counted a few times. The rearrangement uses TRBV6-5 and TRBJ1-4, with 9 positions matching TRBD1. Germline CDR1 and CDR2: MNHEY and SVGAGI. The CDR3 is 16 amino acids. V shed 2 bases and J 4 bases; nucleotides not matched to a gene: 5. The CDR3 loop reads CASSYRGTGNNEKLFF. The CDR3 DNA reads as TGTGCCAGCAGTTACCGAGGGACAGGGAATAATGAAAAACTGTTTTTT.

The table lists this clonotype with many counts. The chain couples TRBV28 to TRBJ2-1; TRBD1 aligns across 9 bases. V shed 6 bases and J 5 bases; nucleotides not matched to a gene: 5. Per the germline V gene, CDR1 is MDHEN and CDR2 is SYDVKM. The CDR3 spans 14 residues. The CDR3 region has the DNA TGTGCCAGCAGGGGACAGGGTGGGAACAATGAGCAGTTCTTC. Translation gives CASRGQGGNNEQFF.

This clonotype appeared a few times. The chain links TRBV5-4 to TRBJ2-3, with D unresolved. Trimming took off 0 bases at V and 0 bases at J, with 11 bases between the two ends. Germline-derived CDR1 and CDR2 are SGHNT and YYREEE (reference sequence). The CDR3 is made up of 16 amino acids. The CDR3, as DNA: TGTGCCAGCAGCTTGGTAGGGTTATATAGCACAGATACGCAGTATTTT. Translation gives CASSLVGLYSTDTQYF.

This clonotype was picked up many times. The CDR3 coding sequence is TGCAGTGCTGACGGGGGCGGGGGGCTCCCCTACGAGCAGTACTTC. Its protein is CSADGGGGLPYEQYF. The chain uses TRBV20-1 and TRBJ2-7; 8 bases map to TRBD2. V was clipped by 5 bases and J by 2 bases; unmatched bases: 11. Per germline, CDR1 DFQATT and CDR2 SNEGSKA (reference sequence). This CDR3 spans 15 amino acids.

This clonotype was seen many times. This rearrangement joins TRBV30 to TRBJ1-5; D unresolved. The CDR3 loop spans 15 amino acids. CDR1 and CDR2 (germline): GTSNPN, SVGIG (reference sequence). V gave up 3 bases and J gave up 2 bases, with 14 bases separating them. This chain's CDR3 is CAWRVRGRGNQPQHF. For the CDR3, the DNA is TGTGCCTGGAGGGTCCGAGGACGGGGCAATCAGCCCCAGCATTTT. Complete variable domain (other parts from reference TRBV30 and TRBJ1-5): SQTIHQWPATLVQPVGSPLSLECTVEGTSNPNLYWYRQAAGRGLQLLFYSVGIGQISSEVPQNLSASRPQDRQFILSSKKLLLSDSGFYLCAWRVRGRGNQPQHFGDGTRLSIL.